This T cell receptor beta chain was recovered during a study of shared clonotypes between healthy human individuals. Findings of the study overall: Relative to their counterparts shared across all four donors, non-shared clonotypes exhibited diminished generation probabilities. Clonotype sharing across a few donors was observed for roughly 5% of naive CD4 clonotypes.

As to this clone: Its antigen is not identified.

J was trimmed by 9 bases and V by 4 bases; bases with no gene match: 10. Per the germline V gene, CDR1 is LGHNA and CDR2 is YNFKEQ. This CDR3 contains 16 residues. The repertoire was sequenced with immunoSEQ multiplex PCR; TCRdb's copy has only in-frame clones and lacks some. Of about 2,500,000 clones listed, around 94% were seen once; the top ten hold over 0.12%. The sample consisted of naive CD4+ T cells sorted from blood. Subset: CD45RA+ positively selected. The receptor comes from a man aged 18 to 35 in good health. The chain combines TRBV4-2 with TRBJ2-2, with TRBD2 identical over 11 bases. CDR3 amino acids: CASSPPWASGRWELFF. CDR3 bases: TGTGCCAGCAGCCCCCCCTGGGCTAGCGGGAGGTGGGAGCTGTTTTTT.